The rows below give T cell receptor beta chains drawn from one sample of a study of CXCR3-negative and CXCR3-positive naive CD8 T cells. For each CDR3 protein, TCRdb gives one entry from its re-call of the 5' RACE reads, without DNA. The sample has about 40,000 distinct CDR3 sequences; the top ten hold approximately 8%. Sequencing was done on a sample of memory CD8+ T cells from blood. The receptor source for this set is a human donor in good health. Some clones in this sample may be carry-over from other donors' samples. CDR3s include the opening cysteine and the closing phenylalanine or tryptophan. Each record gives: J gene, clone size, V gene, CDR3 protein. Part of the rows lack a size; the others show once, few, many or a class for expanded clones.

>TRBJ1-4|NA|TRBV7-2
CASSLTTYLEKLFF
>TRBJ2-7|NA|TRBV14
CASSHIQENYEQYF
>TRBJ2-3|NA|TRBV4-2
CASSQDKASGGTTDTQYF
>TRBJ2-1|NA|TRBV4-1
CASSQDLGYNDQFF
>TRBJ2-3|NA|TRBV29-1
CSVDPRGLSTDTQYF
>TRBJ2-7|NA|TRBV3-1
CASSPLDGEAYEQYF
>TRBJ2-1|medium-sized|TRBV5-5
CASSLVQGTSYNEQFF
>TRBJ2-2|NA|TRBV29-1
CSVEDWTGGNTGELFF
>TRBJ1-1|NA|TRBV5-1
CASSKAAVPNTEAFF
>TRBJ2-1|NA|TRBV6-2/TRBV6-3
CASRSERSSYNEQFF
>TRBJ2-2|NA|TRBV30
CAWSVSGGRTGELFF
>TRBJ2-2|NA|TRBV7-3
CACQQEQGGELFF
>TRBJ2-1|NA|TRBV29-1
CSVGLENYNEQFF
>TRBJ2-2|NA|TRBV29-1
CSVERAGTGIGGELFF
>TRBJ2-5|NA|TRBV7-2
CASSLISGLAGRETQYF
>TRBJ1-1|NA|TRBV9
CASSAMRGTEAFF
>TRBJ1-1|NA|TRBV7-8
CASSEGYLTEAFF
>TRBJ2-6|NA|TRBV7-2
CASSLATSGANVLTF
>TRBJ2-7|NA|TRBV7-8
CASSLAQTSYEQYF
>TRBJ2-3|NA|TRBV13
CASSNGLAGGTDTQYF
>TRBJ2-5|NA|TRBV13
CASSLGGGGDQETQYF
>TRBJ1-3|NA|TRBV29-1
CSGSSGNTIYF
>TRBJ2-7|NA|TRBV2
CASSESGQRLMEQYF
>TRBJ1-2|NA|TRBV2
CASSDEGSANYGYTF